Sequencing of this T cell receptor (beta chain) was carried out in a study of T cell responses to AZD1222 COVID-19 vaccine. General study results and limits: The study identified only a handful of AZD1222 recipients as seropositive at baseline. Reportedly, nearly half of unique spike TCRs recognized epitopes outside B.1.351/B.1.1.7 mutations.

The germline V and J ends were trimmed by 6 bases and 1 base, with 12 bases remaining between them. CDR3 length equals 14 residues. Germline V CDR1 and CDR2: SNHLY, FYNNEI. A note on this clone: Antigen: not known.

Produced via immunoSEQ multiplex PCR; TCRdb's table is partial and in-frame only. The sample includes roughly 100,000 clones, 75% to 90% of them seen just once. Sequencing used peripheral blood, obtained on day 0 of AZD1222 vaccination. V is TRBV2 and J is TRBJ1-2, with a tentative D call TRBD1 (6 bases). The sequence was collected from an adult in good health. The chain's CDR3 is CASRGAGLNYGYTF. DNA of the CDR3: TGTGCCAGCAGGGGGGCAGGACTTAACTATGGCTACACCTTC.